The rows below give T cell receptor beta chains drawn from one sample of a study of T-cell memory formation after mild COVID-19. TCRdb re-called the 5' RACE reads with MiXCR, one entry per CDR3 protein. Of around 390,000 distinct CDR3 sequences in the sample, 15% to 20% were seen once. Sequencing was performed on PBMCs or a T cell subset sorted from them (not recorded which). The receptors were sampled from a man between 18 and 29 years old who had mild COVID-19 (a few samples of this study predate the infection). Cell type and time point are not known. Both conserved end residues are part of each CDR3. D genes are given only for firm matches. Clone size is shown for a subset of rows, as once, few, many or a class of expanded clone.

TRBJ2-1 | TRBV4-2 | . | . | CASSQGITNEQFF | TGTGCCAGCAGCCAAGGGATTACAAATGAGCAGTTCTTC
TRBJ2-3 | TRBV6-2/TRBV6-3 | few | . | CASSYTGDTDTQYF | TGTGCCAGCAGTTATACCGGGGACACAGATACGCAGTATTTT
TRBJ1-2 | TRBV12-3/TRBV12-4 | . | . | CASSRPAENYGYTF | TGTGCCAGCAGTAGACCGGCCGAGAACTATGGCTACACCTTC
TRBJ2-2 | TRBV5-1 | few | TRBD2 | CASSLAGTSGVGELFF | TGCGCCAGCAGCTTGGCCGGGACTAGCGGGGTCGGGGAGCTGTTTTTT
TRBJ2-5 | TRBV6-5 | many | . | CASSYGLETQYF | TGTGCCAGCAGTTACGGATTGGAGACCCAGTACTTC
TRBJ2-1 | TRBV7-8 | few | TRBD2 | CASSPSSLAGGYNEQFF | TGTGCCAGCAGCCCTTCGTCACTAGCGGGCGGATACAATGAGCAGTTCTTC
TRBJ2-3 | TRBV20-1 | . | . | CSLKYPGWDTQYF | TGCAGCTTAAAGTACCCTGGGTGGGATACGCAGTATTTT
TRBJ2-1 | TRBV20-1 | . | . | CSARLRGYYNEQFF | TGCAGTGCTAGATTAAGGGGTTACTACAATGAGCAGTTCTTC
TRBJ2-1 | TRBV30 | . | . | CAWSGPPRVPFNEQFF | TGTGCCTGGAGTGGACCCCCCAGGGTGCCTTTCAATGAGCAGTTCTTC
TRBJ2-7 | TRBV7-7 | few | TRBD2 | CASSSSPGLAGGGGEQYF | TGTGCCAGCAGCTCGTCTCCGGGACTAGCGGGGGGCGGCGGCGAGCAGTACTTC